Reported below is one T cell receptor beta chain. CD8+ and CD4+ blood T cells underwent TCR beta sequencing. TEMRA cells underwent FACS enrichment and CD8+ and CD4+ T cells underwent negative isolation. The CDR3 spans 11 residues. Germline CDR1 and CDR2: MNHEY and SVGEGT. V dropped 3 bases and J dropped 7 bases, with 5 bases sitting between them. Reverse transcription of roughly 0.45 to 1 ug RNA used random hexamers. Across 54 Vbeta and 13 Jbeta, immunoSEQ multiplex PCR amplified TCR beta CDR3. TCRdb reanalysed the immunoSEQ multiplex PCR reads using MiXCR and keeps one entry per CDR3 protein. Here the sample spans 150,000 to 200,000 distinct CDR3 sequences, 90% to 95% being singletons. The data are from a study of CD8 T cells in Susac syndrome.

Sequences were obtained from CD4+ T cells from PBMCs. This TCR was recovered from a human donor with multiple sclerosis. This chain joins TRBV6-2 or TRBV6-3 and TRBJ2-3; unclear D gene. The CDR3 region is CASSYQNTQYF. CDR3 in DNA: TGTGCCAGCAGTTATCAAAATACGCAGTATTTT.